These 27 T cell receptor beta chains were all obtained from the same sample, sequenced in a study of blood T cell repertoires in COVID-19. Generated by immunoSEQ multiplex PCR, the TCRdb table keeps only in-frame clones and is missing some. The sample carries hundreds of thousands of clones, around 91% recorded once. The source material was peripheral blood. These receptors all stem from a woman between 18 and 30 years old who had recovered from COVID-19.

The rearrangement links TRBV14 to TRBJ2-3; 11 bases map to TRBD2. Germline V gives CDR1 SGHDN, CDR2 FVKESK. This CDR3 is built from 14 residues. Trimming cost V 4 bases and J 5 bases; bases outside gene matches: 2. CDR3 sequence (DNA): TGTGCCAGCAGCCGAGGACTAGCGGGAGATACGCAGTATTTT. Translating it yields CASSRGLAGDTQYF.

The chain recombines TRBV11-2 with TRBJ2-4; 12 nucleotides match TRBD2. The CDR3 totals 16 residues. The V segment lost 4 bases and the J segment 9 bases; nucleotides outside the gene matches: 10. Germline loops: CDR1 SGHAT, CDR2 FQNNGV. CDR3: CASSWDLAGGRFIQYF. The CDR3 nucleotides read TGTGCCAGCAGCTGGGATCTAGCGGGAGGGCGTTTCATTCAGTACTTC.

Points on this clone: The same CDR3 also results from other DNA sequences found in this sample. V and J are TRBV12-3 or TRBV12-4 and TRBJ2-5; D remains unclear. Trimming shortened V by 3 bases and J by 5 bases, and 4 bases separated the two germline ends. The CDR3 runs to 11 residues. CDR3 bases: TGTGCCAGCAGTTTCGGGGAGACCCAGTACTTC. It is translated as CASSFGETQYF.

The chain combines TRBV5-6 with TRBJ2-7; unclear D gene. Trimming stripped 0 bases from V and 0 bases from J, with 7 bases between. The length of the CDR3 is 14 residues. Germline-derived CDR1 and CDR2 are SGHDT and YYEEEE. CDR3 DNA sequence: TGTGCCAGCAGCTTGGATCTAAGCTCCTACGAGCAGTACGTC. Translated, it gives CASSLDLSSYEQYV.

CDR3 bases: TGTGCCAGCTCTAGGGGCAGGGGCTCCTACAATGAGCAGTTCTTC. As protein: CASSRGRGSYNEQFF. The gene calls are TRBV27 and TRBJ2-1; D may be TRBD1 (6 bases). V lost 8 bases and J lost 0, with 14 bases in between. CDR1 and CDR2 (germline): MNHEY, SMNVEV (reference sequence). The CDR3 is made up of 15 amino acids.

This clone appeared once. CDR3 region: CASGVSGIAYNEQFF. CDR3 in DNA: TGTGCCAGCGGAGTTAGCGGGATTGCCTACAATGAGCAGTTCTTC. The V call is TRBV7-9, the J call TRBJ2-1; 8 bases align to TRBD2. The V gene end was trimmed by 8 bases and the J gene end by 2 bases; junction bases not matched to a gene: 8. Germline lookup yields CDR1 SEHNR and CDR2 FQNEAQ (reference sequence). The CDR3 covers 15 residues. The entire variable domain, with the rest obtained from reference TRBV7-9 and TRBJ2-1, is as follows: DTGVSQNPRHKITKRGQNVTFRCDPISEHNRLYWYRQTLGQGPEFLTYFQNEAQLEKSRLLSDRFSAERPKGSFSTLEIQRTEQGDSAMYLCASGVSGIAYNEQFFGPGTRLTVL.

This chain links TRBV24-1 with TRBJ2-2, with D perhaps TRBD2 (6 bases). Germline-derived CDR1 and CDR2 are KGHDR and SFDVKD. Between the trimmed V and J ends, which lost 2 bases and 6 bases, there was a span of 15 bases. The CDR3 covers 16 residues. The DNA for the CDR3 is TGTGCCACCAGTGATTCCGGAGGAGGGACGTCCGGGGAGCTGTTTTTT. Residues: CATSDSGGGTSGELFF.

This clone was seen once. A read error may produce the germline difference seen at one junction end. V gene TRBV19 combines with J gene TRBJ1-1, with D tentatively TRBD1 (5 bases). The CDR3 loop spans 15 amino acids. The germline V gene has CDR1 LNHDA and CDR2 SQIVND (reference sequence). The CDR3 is CASTTAGIVNTEAFF. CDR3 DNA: TGTGCCAGTACCACCGCAGGGATTGTGAATACTGAAGCTTTCTTT.

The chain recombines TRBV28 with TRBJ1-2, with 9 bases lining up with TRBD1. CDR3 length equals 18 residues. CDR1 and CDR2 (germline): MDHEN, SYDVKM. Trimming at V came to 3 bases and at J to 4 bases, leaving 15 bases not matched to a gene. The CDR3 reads CASSLFGLRDRVSYGYTF. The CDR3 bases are TGTGCCAGCAGTTTGTTCGGCCTTAGGGACAGGGTGTCCTATGGCTACACCTTC.

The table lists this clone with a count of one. CDR3 nucleotide sequence: TGTGCCAGCAGCTTAGGACTAGCGGGAGTAAGTAATGAGCAGTTCTTC. Translated: CASSLGLAGVSNEQFF. The chain carries TRBV11-3 and TRBJ2-1; 12 nucleotides line up with TRBD2. The CDR3 totals 16 residues. Trimming removed 1 base from V and 7 bases from J; junction bases left unmatched: 5. CDR1 SGHNT and CDR2 YENEEA come from the germline V gene.

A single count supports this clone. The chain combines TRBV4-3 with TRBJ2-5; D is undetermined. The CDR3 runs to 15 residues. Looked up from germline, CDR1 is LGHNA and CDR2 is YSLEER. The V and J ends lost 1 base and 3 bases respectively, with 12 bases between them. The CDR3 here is CASSQAYGGKETQYF. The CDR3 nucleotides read TGCGCCAGCAGCCAAGCCTACGGCGGCAAAGAGACCCAGTACTTC.

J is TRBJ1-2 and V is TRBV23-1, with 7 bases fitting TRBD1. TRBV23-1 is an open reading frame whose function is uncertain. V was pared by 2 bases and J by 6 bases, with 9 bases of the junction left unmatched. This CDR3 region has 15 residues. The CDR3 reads CASSQPTGFFDGYTF. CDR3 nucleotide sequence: TGCGCCAGCAGTCAACCGACAGGGTTTTTTGATGGCTACACCTTC.

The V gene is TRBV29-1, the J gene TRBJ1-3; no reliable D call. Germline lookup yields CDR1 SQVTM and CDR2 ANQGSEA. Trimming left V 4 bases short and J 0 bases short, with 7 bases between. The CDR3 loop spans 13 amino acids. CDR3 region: CSVVQASGNTIYF. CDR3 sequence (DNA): TGCAGCGTTGTCCAGGCCTCTGGAAACACCATATATTTT.

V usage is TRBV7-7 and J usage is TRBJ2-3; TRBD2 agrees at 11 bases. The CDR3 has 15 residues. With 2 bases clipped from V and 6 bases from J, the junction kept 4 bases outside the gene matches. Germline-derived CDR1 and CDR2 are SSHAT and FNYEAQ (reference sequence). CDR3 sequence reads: CASSLPSGRRDTQYF. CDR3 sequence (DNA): TGTGCCAGCAGCTTACCTAGCGGGAGGAGGGATACGCAGTATTTT.

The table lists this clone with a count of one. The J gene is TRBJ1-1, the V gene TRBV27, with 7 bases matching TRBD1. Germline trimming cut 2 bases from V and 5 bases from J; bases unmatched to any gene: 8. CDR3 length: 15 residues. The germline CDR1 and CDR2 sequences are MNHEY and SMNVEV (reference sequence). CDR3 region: CASSLDRDRRTEAFF. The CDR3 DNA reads TGTGCCAGCAGTTTAGACCGGGACAGAAGGACTGAAGCTTTCTTT.

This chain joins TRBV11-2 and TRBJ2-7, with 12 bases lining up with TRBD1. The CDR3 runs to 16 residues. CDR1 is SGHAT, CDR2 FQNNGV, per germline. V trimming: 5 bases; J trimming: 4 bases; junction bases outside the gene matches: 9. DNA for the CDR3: TGTGCCAGCAGCCCGTCAGGGACAGGGGGCCTTTACGAGCAGTACGTC. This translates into CASSPSGTGGLYEQYV.

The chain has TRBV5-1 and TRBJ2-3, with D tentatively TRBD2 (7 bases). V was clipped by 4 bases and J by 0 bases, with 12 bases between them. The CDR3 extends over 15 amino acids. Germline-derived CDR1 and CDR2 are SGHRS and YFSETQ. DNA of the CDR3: TGCGCCAGCAGCCTGCGGGGGCAAAGCACAGATACGCAGTATTTT. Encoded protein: CASSLRGQSTDTQYF.

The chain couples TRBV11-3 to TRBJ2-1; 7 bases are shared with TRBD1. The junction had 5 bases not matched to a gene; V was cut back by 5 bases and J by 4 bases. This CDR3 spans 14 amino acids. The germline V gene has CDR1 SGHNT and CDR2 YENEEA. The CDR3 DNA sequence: TGTGCCAGCAGCAGAGACAGGGCGTACAATGAGCAGTTCTTC. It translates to CASSRDRAYNEQFF. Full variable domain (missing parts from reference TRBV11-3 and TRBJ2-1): EAGVVQSPRYKIIEKKQPVAFWCNPISGHNTLYWYLQNLGQGPELLIRYENEEAVDDSQLPKDRFSAERLKGVDSTLKIQPAELGDSAVYLCASSRDRAYNEQFFGPGTRLTVL.

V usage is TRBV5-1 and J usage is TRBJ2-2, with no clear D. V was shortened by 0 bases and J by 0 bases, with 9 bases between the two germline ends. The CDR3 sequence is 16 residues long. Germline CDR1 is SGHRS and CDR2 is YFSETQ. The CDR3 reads CASSLELTSNTGELFF. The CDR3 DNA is TGCGCCAGCAGCTTGGAGCTAACCTCGAACACCGGGGAGCTGTTTTTT.

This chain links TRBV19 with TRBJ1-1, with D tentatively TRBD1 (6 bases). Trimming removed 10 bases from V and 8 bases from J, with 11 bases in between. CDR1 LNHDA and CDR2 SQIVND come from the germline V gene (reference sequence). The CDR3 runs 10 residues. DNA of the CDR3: TGTGCCACCGTCCAGGGGGAAGCTTTCTTT. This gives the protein CATVQGEAFF.

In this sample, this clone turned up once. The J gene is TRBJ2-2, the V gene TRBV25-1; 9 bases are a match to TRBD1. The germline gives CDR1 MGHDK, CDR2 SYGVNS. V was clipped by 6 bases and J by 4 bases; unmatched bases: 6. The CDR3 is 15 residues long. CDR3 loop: CASRQGQGFTGELFF. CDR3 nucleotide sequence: TGTGCCAGCAGACAGGGACAGGGATTCACCGGGGAGCTGTTTTTT.

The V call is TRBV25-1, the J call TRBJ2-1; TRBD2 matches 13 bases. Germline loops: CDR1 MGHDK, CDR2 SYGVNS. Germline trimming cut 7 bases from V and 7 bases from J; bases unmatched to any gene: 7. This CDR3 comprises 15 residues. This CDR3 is CASNAGTSGINEQFF. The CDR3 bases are TGTGCCAGCAACGCCGGGACTAGCGGGATTAATGAGCAGTTCTTC.

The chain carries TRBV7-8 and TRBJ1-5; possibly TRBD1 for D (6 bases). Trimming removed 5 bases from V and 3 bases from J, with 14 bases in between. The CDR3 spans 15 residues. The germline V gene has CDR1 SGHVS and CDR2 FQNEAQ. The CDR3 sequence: CASSGAGTHNQPQHF. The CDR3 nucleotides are TGTGCCAGCAGCGGAGCCGGGACACACAATCAGCCCCAGCATTTT.

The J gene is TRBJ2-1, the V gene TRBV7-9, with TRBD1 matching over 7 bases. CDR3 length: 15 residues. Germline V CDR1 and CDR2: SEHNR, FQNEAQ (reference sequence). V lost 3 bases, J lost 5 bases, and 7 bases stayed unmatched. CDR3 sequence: CASSLRQGWDNEQFF. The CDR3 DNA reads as TGTGCCAGCAGCTTGAGACAGGGTTGGGACAATGAGCAGTTCTTC.

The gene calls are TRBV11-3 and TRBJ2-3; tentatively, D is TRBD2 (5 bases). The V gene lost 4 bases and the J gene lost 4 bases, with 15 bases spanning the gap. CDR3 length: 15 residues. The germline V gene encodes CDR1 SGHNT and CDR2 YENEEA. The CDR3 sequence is CASSSRHTEADTQYF. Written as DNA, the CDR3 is TGTGCCAGCAGCTCCCGACACACGGAGGCAGATACGCAGTATTTT.

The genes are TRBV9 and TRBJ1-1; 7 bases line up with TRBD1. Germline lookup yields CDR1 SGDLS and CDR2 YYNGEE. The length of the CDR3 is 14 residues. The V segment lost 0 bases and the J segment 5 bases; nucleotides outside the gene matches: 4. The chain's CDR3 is CASSVAPGGTEAFF. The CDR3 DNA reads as TGTGCCAGCAGCGTAGCTCCAGGGGGGACTGAAGCTTTCTTT.

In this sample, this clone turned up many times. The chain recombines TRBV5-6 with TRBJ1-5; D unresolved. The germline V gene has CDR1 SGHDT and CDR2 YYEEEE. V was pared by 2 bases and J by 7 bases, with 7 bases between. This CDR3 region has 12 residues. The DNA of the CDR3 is TGTGCCAGCAGCTTTTGGAGGCAGCCCCAGCATTTT. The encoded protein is CASSFWRQPQHF.